Following are 6 T cell receptor beta chains from one sample sequenced in a study of CD4 T cells in relation to SARS-CoV-2 and coronaviruses. No antigen is known for these receptors. Clones were read by immunoSEQ multiplex PCR, and TCRdb kept only the in-frame ones, dropping some. The sample has tens of thousands of clones, approximately 80% seen once. Before the COVID-19 pandemic, during about 2010-2019, CD4+ T cells were taken from unexposed donors. After approximately ten days of culture, CD4+ T cells were isolated. Sequencing was carried out using CD4+ T cells from PBMCs, cultured in vitro. These receptors were taken from a human donor in good health.

The chain carries TRBV7-9 and TRBJ2-7; 12 bases fit TRBD2. The V and J ends lost 3 bases and 5 bases, in that order; junction bases with no gene match: 11. CDR1 is SEHNR, CDR2 FQNEAQ, per germline (reference sequence). This CDR3 has 17 amino acids. This CDR3 reads CASSFLGTSGSLNEQYF. Here the CDR3 DNA reads TGTGCCAGCAGCTTCCTCGGGACTAGCGGGTCACTTAACGAGCAGTACTTC.

The chain links TRBV7-2 to TRBJ2-5; 10 positions agree with TRBD1. The germline gives CDR1 SGHTA, CDR2 FQGNSA. The CDR3 runs to 15 residues. Unmatched junction bases numbered 8, after V lost 5 bases and J lost 5 bases. CDR3 sequence: CASSLQTGGGETQYF. The CDR3 bases are TGTGCCAGCAGCCTTCAGACAGGGGGCGGGGAGACCCAGTACTTC.

This clone was detected only once. This rearrangement joins TRBV4-1 to TRBJ2-7; a weak D match, TRBD2 (6 bases). Trimming cost V 4 bases and J 6 bases, with 13 bases left between them. The CDR3 is 13 amino acids. Germline assignment: CDR1 MGHRA and CDR2 YSYEKL. CDR3 protein: CASSRDSGPEQYF. CDR3 in DNA: TGCGCCAGCAGCCGGGACTCGGGCCCCGAGCAGTACTTC.

The chain joins TRBV2 to TRBJ2-1, with D unresolved. This CDR3 has 14 amino acids. Germline CDR1 and CDR2: SNHLY and FYNNEI. V dropped 4 bases and J dropped 0 bases, with 7 bases sitting between them. The CDR3 here is CASSGAPSYNEQFF. Here the CDR3 DNA reads TGTGCCAGCAGTGGAGCGCCCTCCTACAATGAGCAGTTCTTC.

This clone was recorded a few times. The rearrangement uses TRBV7-2 and TRBJ2-2; perhaps TRBD1 as D (5 bases). Germline V gives CDR1 SGHTA, CDR2 FQGNSA. The CDR3 spans 16 residues. V lost 4 bases, J lost 1 base, and 13 bases lay in between. The chain's CDR3 is CASSSQVVQNTGELFF. CDR3 in DNA: TGTGCCAGCAGCTCACAGGTAGTTCAGAACACCGGGGAGCTGTTTTTT.

V usage is TRBV18 and J usage is TRBJ1-5; D gene unclear. This CDR3 comprises 15 residues. The V end lost 4 bases, the J end lost 0 bases, and 10 bases lay between the germline ends. Germline V CDR1 and CDR2: KGHSH, LQKENI. In DNA, the CDR3 is TGTGCCAGCTCACAGGACGACTATAGCAATCAGCCCCAGCATTTT. Translation: CASSQDDYSNQPQHF.